One sample yielded the 14 T cell receptor beta chains listed below, sequenced in a study of blood T cells in healthy people across ages. Sample-barcoded 5' priming and a J-beta primer mix drove a second PCR of 7 to 11 cycles. One entry per CDR3 protein, called by TCRdb with MiXCR from the 5' RACE reads. Here the sample spans around 800,000 distinct CDR3 sequences, roughly 44% being singletons. The specimen sequenced was blood. These receptors all stem from a man between 60 and 75 years old in good health.

This clonotype showed up just a few times. This rearrangement joins TRBV7-2 to TRBJ2-7; 16 bases agree with TRBD2. With 5 bases clipped from V and 5 bases from J, the junction kept 12 bases outside the gene matches. This CDR3 is built from 18 residues. Germline lookup yields CDR1 SGHTA and CDR2 FQGNSA. CDR3 sequence: CASSPRPGLAGGQDEQYF. The CDR3 bases are TGTGCCAGCAGCCCCCGGCCGGGACTAGCGGGGGGGCAGGACGAGCAGTACTTC.

This chain links TRBV6-5 with TRBJ1-5; no definite D call. Germline-derived CDR1 and CDR2 are MNHEY and SVGAGI. Trimming pared 0 bases from V and 1 base from J, leaving 7 bases between. The CDR3 has 15 residues. In DNA form, the CDR3 reads TGTGCCAGCAGTTACTCCCCGGCCAGCAATCAGCCCCAGCATTTT. Translated: CASSYSPASNQPQHF.

The chain is built from TRBV4-3 and TRBJ1-4; 7 nucleotides line up with TRBD1. Germline V gene data show CDR1 as LGHNA and CDR2 as YSLEER. The CDR3 extends over 16 amino acids. V gave up 0 bases and J gave up 6 bases; unmatched junction bases: 7. The CDR3 loop reads CASSQDLGQAYEKLFF. CDR3 DNA sequence: TGCGCCAGCAGCCAAGATCTAGGACAGGCTTATGAAAAACTGTTTTTT.

V is TRBV3-1 and J is TRBJ2-2, with 7 bases identical to TRBD2. Germline loops: CDR1 LGHDT, CDR2 YNNKEL (reference sequence). V trimming: 4 bases; J trimming: 1 base; junction bases outside the gene matches: 6. There are 16 residues in the CDR3. DNA for the CDR3: TGTGCCAGCAGCCGTCGAGCGGGGTTGAACACCGGGGAGCTGTTTTTT. Its protein product is CASSRRAGLNTGELFF. The whole variable domain, remainder taken from reference TRBV3-1 and TRBJ2-2, is DTAVSQTPKYLVTQMGNDKSIKCEQNLGHDTMYWYKQDSKKFLKIMFSYNNKELIINETVPNRFSPKSPDKAHLNLHINSLELGDSAVYFCASSRRAGLNTGELFFGEGSRLTVL.

This clonotype was recorded a few times. V usage is TRBV3-1 and J usage is TRBJ2-6, with 8 bases fitting TRBD2. Trimming cost V 3 bases and J 0 bases; bases outside gene matches: 7. This CDR3 comprises 18 residues. Looked up from germline, CDR1 is LGHDT and CDR2 is YNNKEL (reference sequence). The CDR3 sequence: CASSQVSGATSGANVLTF. CDR3 nucleotides: TGTGCCAGCAGCCAGGTTAGCGGGGCGACCTCTGGGGCCAACGTCCTGACTTTC.

The gene calls are TRBV10-3 and TRBJ2-2, with no clear D. The V end was cut by 0 bases, the J end by 5 bases, with 4 bases between. This CDR3 has 13 residues. CDR1 ENHRY and CDR2 SYGVKD come from the germline V gene. Here the CDR3 reads CAISESRTGELFF. CDR3 nucleotide sequence: TGTGCCATCAGTGAGTCGAGGACCGGGGAGCTGTTTTTT.

CDR3 in DNA: TGTGCCAGCATGACAGTGAATCAGCCCCAGCATTTT. This codes for CASMTVNQPQHF. V gene TRBV6-2 or TRBV6-3 combines with J gene TRBJ1-5; TRBD1 might be the D (5 bases). Germline CDR1 MNHEY, CDR2 SVGEGT. Trimming cost V 7 bases and J 4 bases, with 8 bases left between them. This CDR3 has 12 residues.

The chain employs TRBV7-2 and TRBJ1-4, with D tentatively TRBD1 (5 bases). Trimming stripped 5 bases from V and 5 bases from J, with 18 bases between. The V gene's germline CDR1 is SGHTA and CDR2 FQGNSA. There are 16 residues in the CDR3. CDR3 coding DNA: TGTGCCAGCAGCCCCCTACTGAGGGGCCGAAATGAAAAACTGTTTTTT. This codes for CASSPLLRGRNEKLFF.

The rearrangement joins TRBV3-1 to TRBJ2-3; unclear D gene. CDR1 is LGHDT and CDR2 is YNNKEL in the germline V gene (reference sequence). This CDR3 is built from 15 residues. Deletions cut 2 bases from V and 1 base from J, with 10 bases between. Written as DNA, the CDR3 is TGTGCCAGCAGCCAACAGCTAGGTGGCACAGATACGCAGTATTTT. Encoded protein: CASSQQLGGTDTQYF.

This clonotype was counted between two and nine times. The rearrangement joins TRBV4-1 to TRBJ2-7; no clear D. This CDR3 is 16 amino acids long. V gave up 1 base and J gave up 4 bases, with 17 bases separating them. Germline V gene sequence: CDR1 MGHRA, CDR2 YSYEKL. CDR3: CASSQVGRGPIYEQYF. DNA of the CDR3: TGCGCCAGCAGCCAAGTGGGCAGAGGCCCGATTTACGAGCAGTACTTC.

The chain uses TRBV7-3 and TRBJ2-7; D unresolved. Per germline, CDR1 SGHTA and CDR2 FQGTGA. Trimming left V 1 base short and J 2 bases short, with 9 bases between. This CDR3 spans 14 amino acids. CDR3 sequence (DNA): TGTGCCAGCAGCTTAAGCCCTGGGGCCTACGAGCAGTACTTC. This encodes CASSLSPGAYEQYF.

In this sample, this clonotype turned up a few times. V is TRBV7-6 and J is TRBJ2-7, with TRBD1 identical over 8 bases. Germline values: CDR1 SGHVS, CDR2 FNYEAQ. CDR3 length equals 17 residues. Germline trimming cut 5 bases from V and 2 bases from J; bases unmatched to any gene: 14. The CDR3 region has the DNA TGTGCCAGCAGCGCCAGCGAAAGACAGGGGTCCACCTACGAGCAGTACTTC. It encodes CASSASERQGSTYEQYF.

The V call is TRBV29-1, the J call TRBJ1-4; D is possibly TRBD1 (5 bases). The CDR3 totals 13 residues. CDR1 and CDR2 (germline): SQVTM, ANQGSEA. The V end lost 3 bases, the J end lost 5 bases, and 10 bases lay between the germline ends. Written as DNA, the CDR3 is TGCAGCGTTGAGGCAGGGTCCAATGAAAAACTGTTTTTT. Protein: CSVEAGSNEKLFF. The full variable domain, completed using reference TRBV29-1 and TRBJ1-4, is SAVISQKPSRDICQRGTSLTIQCQVDSQVTMMFWYRQQPGQSLTLIATANQGSEATYESGFVIDKFPISRPNLTFSTLTVSNMSPEDSSIYLCSVEAGSNEKLFFGSGTQLSVL.

The V gene is TRBV7-2, the J gene TRBJ1-4; D gene unclear. V shed 5 bases and J shed 7 bases, with 8 bases lying between them. The V gene's germline CDR1 is SGHTA and CDR2 FQGNSA. CDR3 size: 12 residues. CDR3 coding DNA: TGTGCCAGCAGCCGTGGGGTTGAAAAACTGTTTTTT. Translation gives CASSRGVEKLFF.